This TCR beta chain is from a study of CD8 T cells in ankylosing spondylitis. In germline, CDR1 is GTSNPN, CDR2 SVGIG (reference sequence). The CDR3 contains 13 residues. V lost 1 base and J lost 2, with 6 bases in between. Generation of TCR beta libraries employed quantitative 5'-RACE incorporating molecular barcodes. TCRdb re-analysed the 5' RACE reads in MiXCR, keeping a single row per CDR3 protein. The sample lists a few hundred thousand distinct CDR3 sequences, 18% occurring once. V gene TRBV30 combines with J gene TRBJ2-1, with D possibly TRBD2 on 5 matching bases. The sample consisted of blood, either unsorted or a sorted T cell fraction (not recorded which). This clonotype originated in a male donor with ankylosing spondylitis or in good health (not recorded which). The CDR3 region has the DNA TGTGCCTGGAGTGACGGGGCCTACAATGAGCAGTTCTTC. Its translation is CAWSDGAYNEQFF.